This TCR beta chain is drawn from a study of identical twins. Study-level results: Some out-of-frame alpha sequences were shared by twins, and these showed excess low generation probability.

CDR1 is SGHAT and CDR2 is FQNNGV in the germline V gene. V gave up 4 bases and J gave up 6 bases; unmatched junction bases: 10. This CDR3 spans 16 amino acids. As for this clonotype: No antigen is known for it.

MiXCR, applied by TCRdb to the 5' RACE reads, yields one record per CDR3 protein. The top ten clones hold roughly 15% of a sample with 200,000 to 250,000 distinct CDR3 sequences, 6.5% of them seen once. The sample was also reused in another study, on T cells expressing NK-cell markers.

The sequenced sample was CD8+ T cells sorted from blood. The source is a woman younger than 35 in good health. V gene TRBV11-2 combines with J gene TRBJ2-1; 9 bases line up with TRBD1. The CDR3 coding sequence is TGTGCCAGCAGCTCAATCCCGGGACAGGGAAGCAATGAGCAGTTCTTC. Its protein is CASSSIPGQGSNEQFF.